This T cell receptor (beta chain) was found in a study of identical twins (dated by TCRdb to 2016 to 2017). Background on the whole study: To test whether fetal clonotypes persist, the study used deep sequencing on TCR alpha and beta repertoires from monozygotic twins, unrelated adults of various ages, and cord blood. To rule out contamination, replicate twin experiments were performed at different times with different library preparation protocols.

On the study overall, not on this receptor specifically: In monozygotic twins, recombination models systematically underestimated out-of-frame TCR alpha sharing, but the models matched the sharing seen between unrelated individuals. Conclusions relied on cross-sectional statistical analysis, since the same donors could not be followed over many years. Abundant cord blood beta clonotypes carried fewer insertions; young adult naive repertoires showed a weaker similar trend, while memory repertoires showed none. Zero-insertion analyses could be partly confounded by invariant T cells such as MAIT and iNKT, although diverse VJ usage argued against such confounding for most clonotypes. A weaker excess of twin sharing was found in beta out-of-frame sequences because the signal-to-noise ratio was lowered by fewer shared sequences. Compared with coincidental sharing between unrelated individuals, out-of-frame TCR alpha sequences shared between twins had an excess of sequences with low generation probability.

There are many counts of this clonotype. Its antigen remains unidentified. No much larger clone exists at a distance of one base, and base qualities are not known. Library preparation was by 5' RACE. The sequencing machine was an Illumina HiSeq 2000. A universal primer binding site was introduced by template switching, and a unique molecular identifier was present in the final cDNA, enabling accurate counting of TCR cDNA molecules. First-strand cDNA for TCR alpha and beta chains was synthesized from specific primers in the conserved constant-segment region. To control for contamination, every cDNA library was double barcoded, receiving both a SMART-Mk sample barcode and Illumina barcodes. TruSeq adapter sequences, together with Illumina sample barcodes, were added in two successive PCR steps. Sequencing of the TCR alpha and beta cDNA libraries was done on the Illumina HiSeq platform using custom primers. Regarding the original processing steps: MiGEC processed the raw reads to extract unique molecular identifiers, while MiXCR was used to determine the CDR3 positions. For each individual, recombination models were inferred using an EM algorithm with the repgenHMM and IGoR tools. Shared clonotype analysis was performed with the tcR package in R, normalizing sharing by the product of cloneset sizes. To study raw recombination without the effects of thymic and clonal selection, out-of-frame nonproductive sequences were analyzed. The raw public data were reprocessed by TCRdb itself: fastp quality trimming at Q25, MiXCR clonotype calling, in-frame beta chains only. Entries are consolidated by CDR3 protein sequence, retaining the most common genes and DNA. Here the V and J calls rest on TCRdb's processing, not on the authors' analysis. This sample holds 200,000 to 250,000 distinct CDR3 sequences; 5.5% to 7.5% were observed only once. 14% to 15% of the sample is in the top ten clones.

Only healthy Caucasian donors were included. The twin cohort comprised three pairs of female monozygotic twins, all aged about 18 to 30 years. Positive isolation kits from Invitrogen were used to isolate the CD4+ and CD8+ T cell populations. The germline V gene sets CDR1 to SGHTS and CDR2 to YDEGEE. V was cut back by 2 bases and J by 9 bases, leaving a gap of 9 bases between them. The CDR3, from cysteine to phenylalanine, totals 12 residues. Kept here is only the CDR3 DNA, which spans 36 bases and is read in frame from base 1. These data were likewise used in another study, on T cells expressing NK-cell markers. As the second publication notes: Eight donors provided sorted CD3+CD56+NKG2C+, CD3+CD56+NKG2C- and CD3+CD56-NKG2C+ T-cell subsets, whose TCR beta-chain repertoires were profiled. Among the eight sequenced donors, seven were HCMV-seropositive and one was HCMV-seronegative. To restrict sorting to alphabetaTCR-expressing T cells, an anti-gammadeltaTCR antibody was added in several experiments. For roughly six donors, the dominant CD3+CD56+NKG2C+ clonotypes were among the top 10 CD8+ clonotypes and accounted for roughly 1.0-7.5% of CD8+ T cells. Those dominant clonotypes were again the most abundant among CD3+CD56-NKG2C+ cells in several donors, at about 25-65%. Whether the expanded NKG2C-expressing T cell clones were specific for HCMV antigens was left unclear. All eight donors whose samples were sequenced were randomly selected healthy volunteers, three of them men and five women. HCMV serostatus was determined by detecting HCMV-specific IgG in serum with a commercial ELISA kit. MIGEC handled demultiplexing of the reads and grouping by UMI, while MiTCR was used to assemble and quantify clonotypes. To exclude erroneous sequences, only TCR cDNA sequences supported by at least two reads were retained. The tcR package was used for downstream repertoire analysis, and clonotypes were matched between fractions using CDR3 nucleotide sequence together with V segment. VDJmatch was used to annotate antigen specificity against VDJdb, with one amino acid substitution in CDR3 permitted.

The sequence joins TRBV5-8 to TRBJ2-1, with no D gene named confidently. The sequence came from a woman under 30 in good health. Material for sequencing was CD8+ T cells sorted from blood. CDR3 region: CASSFDGIEQFF. The DNA is as follows: TGTGCCAGCAGCTTTGATGGCATTGAGCAGTTCTTC.